This T cell receptor (beta chain) derives from a study of Graves' ophthalmopathy and Graves' hyperthyroidism (dated by TCRdb to 2016 to 2019). For the study in its entirety: Peripheral blood was collected before any treatment was given, at the time of initial diagnosis. A discovery set of about a hundred patients (about 45 ophthalmopathy, 55 to 60 stable hyperthyroidism) was enrolled to explore V-J signatures distinguishing ophthalmopathy from hyperthyroidism. The 100 discovery patients were divided at random into training and test sets in a 7:3 ratio. T-cell repertoires of thyroid tissue and blood were compared in 5 or 6 hyperthyroidism patients. An independent validation cohort was composed of some 19 hyperthyroidism patients and some 16 patients who later progressed from hyperthyroidism to ophthalmopathy. The study used TCR beta repertoire signatures to distinguish Graves' ophthalmopathy from Graves' hyperthyroidism and to predict progression to ophthalmopathy. In total, approximately 130 blood samples were TCR-sequenced: some 40 ophthalmopathy, some 75 hyperthyroidism and roughly 17 hyperthyroidism-to-ophthalmopathy patients. After sampling, hyperthyroidism patients received methimazole starting at 30 mg daily, and ophthalmopathy patients received high-dose intravenous methylprednisolone.

For repertoire sequencing, the TCR beta CDR3 regions were amplified from RNA transcripts. A first-round RT-PCR used HTBI primers with the Qiagen OneStep RT-PCR kit, followed by a second-round multiplex PCR, size selection and purification. Libraries were sequenced on an Illumina HiSeq2000 using paired-end 100 bp reads. For the original study's pipeline: SOAPnuke was used for read processing, and reads with adapters, uncalled bases, a mean Phred below 15, or no exact constant-primer or identifier match were discarded. High-quality paired reads were merged with COPE v1.2.5. Clonotypes were defined as unique nucleotide sequences and were aligned to IMGT TRB V, D and J references using MiTCR v1.1. Analysis was restricted to V-J combinations with a frequency above 0.0001, which covered 98% to 99.2% of repertoires. For each V-J combination, a TCR clonal expansion and chaos score was defined as F50 clonal expansion divided by the chaos observed in the TCRdist matrix. Welch's t-statistics and random forest were used to reduce the features to about a dozen V-J combinations, which were then used as input to a naive Bayes classifier. The Morisita-Horn index was used to measure how similar the thyroid and blood repertoires were. The raw public reads went through TCRdb reprocessing: fastp at Q25, MiXCR clone calling, in-frame beta chains kept. Every entry covers one CDR3 protein and lists the most common genes and DNA from its rows. The V and J calls shown here were made by TCRdb, not taken from the authors' results. The sample contains about 500,000 distinct CDR3 sequences, 14% of them found a single time. Of the sample, roughly 9.8% is held by the ten largest clones.

The CDR3, cysteine through phenylalanine, is 13 amino acids long. Left in the record is the CDR3 DNA by itself, 39 bases read in frame from the first base. V sheds 0 bases and J sheds 10 bases, leaving 12 bases between their ends. Ophthalmopathy patients had moderately to severely active disease, Clinical Activity Score of at least 3, NOSPECS grade of at least 4, and disease duration under 3 months. Patients with other autoimmune diseases, uncontrolled infections, pregnancy or lactation were excluded. Diagnosis was based on clinical symptoms, serum thyroxine, TRAb, thyroid ultrasound and orbital computed tomography. Using Ficoll-Paque density gradient centrifugation, PBMCs were isolated from 10 ml of fresh peripheral blood. Trizol reagent was used to extract the total RNA, and its quality was then checked on an Agilent 2100 Bioanalyzer. This clonotype was counted ten times or more. Its antigen is unknown. No qualities accompany the bases; no much larger clone lies one base away.

The paper as a whole reports these results and caveats: Ophthalmopathy was separated from stable hyperthyroidism by the 13-signature model with about 90% sensitivity and about 81% specificity in cross-validation and with 80%/75% in the test set. No statistical method was used to predetermine the sample size, and group allocation was not hidden from the investigators. Among expanded thyroid clonotypes with frequency above 0.001, most also showed up in blood, which suggests that blood repertoires may reflect the thyroid immune response. In validation, the model predicted ophthalmopathy progression with about 71% sensitivity and roughly 78% specificity; eleven to twelve predicted patients were CT-confirmed with GO in a median of about 6.1 months.

The receptor chain draws on TRBV6-7 and TRBJ1-2, with an unclear D gene assignment. TRBV6-7 is an ORF; its function is uncertain. Specimen: blood. The clonotype originates from a woman under 40 with Graves' ophthalmopathy. Donor details come from another sample of the same person, matched by shared clones. The nucleotide sequence reads TGTGCCAGCAGTTACTCGAGGCAAGGGCCCTACACCTTC. It encodes CASSYSRQGPYTF.